The 28 T cell receptor beta chains listed next were all sequenced from one sample in a study of spatial heterogeneity in lung cancer. Whole-study results and caveats: Tumors with more nonsynonymous mutations had more expanded intratumoral alpha and beta TCRs.

Their antigen targets remain unknown. Time point given: sample taken at primary tumor resection. MiXCR, run by TCRdb on the 5' RACE reads, gives a single entry per CDR3 protein. The sample has fewer than 8,500 distinct CDR3 sequences; around 8.5% are singletons. Sequences were derived from lung tumor tissue, sampled at surgery. Every receptor here comes from a male donor with early-stage non-small cell lung cancer.

This clonotype was picked up a small number of times. Here the CDR3 DNA reads TGTGCCAGCAGCCGGGTTGGTGGGGCCAACGTCCTGACTTTC. It is translated as CASSRVGGANVLTF. The chain couples TRBV12-3 or TRBV12-4 to TRBJ2-6; D gene ambiguous. This CDR3 region has 14 residues. The V end was cut by 6 bases, the J end by 3 bases, with 9 bases between.

This clonotype was recorded only once. The V call is TRBV7-2, the J call TRBJ2-7, with D unresolved. Per germline, CDR1 SGHTA and CDR2 FQGNSA. Between the trimmed V and J ends, which lost 3 bases and 6 bases, there was a span of 9 bases. The CDR3 is 12 amino acids. CDR3 residues: CASSLGIAEQYF. The CDR3 nucleotides are TGTGCCAGCAGCTTGGGGATTGCCGAGCAGTACTTC.

This clonotype is labeled as medium-sized. V is TRBV6-1 and J is TRBJ1-3; the D is unclear. V gave up 9 bases and J gave up 4 bases, with 10 bases separating them. CDR1 is MNHNS and CDR2 is SASEGT in the germline V gene. The CDR3 is 12 amino acids. The CDR3 DNA sequence: TGTGCCAGTTCAGGAAAAGGAAACACCATATATTTT. Translation gives CASSGKGNTIYF.

This clonotype was counted once. The rearrangement joins TRBV5-1 to TRBJ2-5; TRBD1 matches at 9 bases. The V gene end was trimmed by 6 bases and the J gene end by 5 bases; junction bases not matched to a gene: 5. The CDR3 loop spans 13 amino acids. Germline V CDR1 and CDR2: SGHRS, YFSETQ. CDR3 region: CASNLQGAETQYF. CDR3 sequence (DNA): TGCGCCAGCAACCTACAGGGGGCGGAGACCCAGTACTTC.

This clonotype rates as medium-sized. The rearrangement joins TRBV21-1 to TRBJ2-1; the table's D call of TRBD2 was not tested on the DNA. TRBV21-1 is deemed a pseudogene. This CDR3 has 15 residues. The CDR3 DNA reads as TGTGCCAGCAGCAGAGGGACTGTCTCCTACAATGAGCAGTTCTTC. Translating gives CASSRGTVSYNEQFF.

This clonotype is deemed medium-sized (0.01 to 0.1%). The chain joins TRBV29-1 to TRBJ2-5; 13 nucleotides line up with TRBD2. The J segment lost 5 bases and the V segment lost 6 bases, leaving 6 bases of the junction unmatched. CDR3 length: 14 residues. Germline CDR1 and CDR2: SQVTM and ANQGSEA. The CDR3 bases are TGCAGCGTACTAGCGGGAGGGCCGGGGGAGACCCAGTACTTC. Its translation is CSVLAGGPGETQYF.

This clonotype has only a few counts. The chain joins TRBV20-1 to TRBJ1-5; tentatively, D is TRBD1 (6 bases). Trimming took 0 bases from V and 2 from J, leaving 14 bases between them. The CDR3 spans 16 residues. Germline V gives CDR1 DFQATT, CDR2 SNEGSKA (reference sequence). The CDR3: CSARESDPGGNQPQHF. DNA of the CDR3: TGCAGTGCTAGAGAATCGGACCCAGGGGGCAATCAGCCCCAGCATTTT.

By share, this clonotype counts as large. The rearrangement uses TRBV28 and TRBJ2-2; D possibly corresponds to TRBD1 (5 bases). This CDR3 is built from 13 residues. Germline V CDR1 and CDR2: MDHEN, SYDVKM. V gave up 6 bases and J gave up 7 bases, with 12 bases separating them. The CDR3 region has the DNA TGTGCCAGCAGACGCAGGGTGGTCGGGGAGCTGTTTTTT. Amino acids: CASRRRVVGELFF.

In its sample, this clonotype ranks as medium-sized. The chain employs TRBV28 and TRBJ2-1, with 10 bases aligning to TRBD2. Germline V gene data show CDR1 as MDHEN and CDR2 as SYDVKM. The CDR3 contains 17 residues. With V trimmed by 6 bases and J by 8 bases, 16 bases remained unmatched. CDR3 DNA: TGTGCCAGCAGCCATCTAGCGGGGGAAACGTTGGGAGATGAGCAGTTCTTC. Translating it yields CASSHLAGETLGDEQFF.

The chain couples TRBV11-1 to TRBJ1-2, with D tentatively TRBD1 (6 bases). Trimming took off 5 bases at V and 2 bases at J, with 12 bases between the two ends. Per germline, CDR1 SGHAT and CDR2 FQDESV (reference sequence). The CDR3 is 14 residues long. The CDR3 DNA is TGTGCCAGCAGCCTAGGACAGACGAACTATGGCTACACCTTC. Protein: CASSLGQTNYGYTF.

This clonotype was seen many times. The chain combines TRBV18 with TRBJ1-4; TRBD1 matches at 8 bases. CDR1 KGHSH and CDR2 LQKENI come from the germline V gene. After removal of 3 bases from V and 6 bases from J, the junction contained 6 bases not matched to a gene. The CDR3 is 15 residues long. CDR3 sequence reads: CASSPGQGADEKLFF. Written as DNA, the CDR3 is TGTGCCAGCTCACCGGGTCAGGGGGCGGATGAAAAACTGTTTTTT.

This clonotype has at least ten counts. The chain couples TRBV5-1 to TRBJ2-3; TRBD2 might be the D (6 bases). This CDR3 region has 14 residues. CDR1 is SGHRS, CDR2 YFSETQ, per germline. V dropped 6 bases and J dropped 3 bases, with 14 bases sitting between them. CDR3 amino acids: CASMAAGETDTQYF. CDR3 in DNA: TGCGCCAGCATGGCAGCGGGTGAGACAGATACGCAGTATTTT.

This clonotype was detected many times. The genes are TRBV4-2 and TRBJ2-5; D uncertain. The CDR3 loop spans 14 amino acids. V lost 0 bases and J 3 bases, leaving 8 bases between the germline ends. CDR1 LGHNA and CDR2 YNFKEQ come from the germline V gene. CDR3 protein: CASSQELLEETQYF. The CDR3 DNA reads TGTGCCAGCAGCCAAGAACTATTAGAAGAGACCCAGTACTTC.

By its share, this clonotype is medium-sized. This sequence joins TRBV20-1 and TRBJ2-1; 7 nucleotides match TRBD2. Germline trimming cut 5 bases from V and 2 bases from J; bases unmatched to any gene: 12. CDR3 length: 16 amino acids. Germline V CDR1 and CDR2: DFQATT, SNEGSKA (reference sequence). The CDR3 nucleotides read TGCAGTGCTCCTAGGCAGGGACTAACAGCCTACAATGAGCAGTTCTTC. It yields the protein CSAPRQGLTAYNEQFF.

Relative to its sample, this clonotype is large. The V and J genes are TRBV9 and TRBJ2-1; the D is unclear. The V end was cut by 4 bases, the J end by 7 bases, with 9 bases between. This CDR3 comprises 12 residues. CDR1 and CDR2 (germline): SGDLS, YYNGEE. CDR3 coding DNA: TGTGCCAGCAGCTCGTTCGAGAATGAGCAGTTCTTC. It yields the protein CASSSFENEQFF. The variable domain in full, completed from reference TRBV9 and TRBJ2-1, reads DSGVTQTPKHLITATGQRVTLRCSPRSGDLSVYWYQQSLDQGLQFLIQYYNGEERAKGNILERFSAQQFPDLHSELNLSSLELGDSALYFCASSSFENEQFFGPGTRLTVL.

This clonotype was seen repeatedly, ten times or more. The chain combines TRBV7-9 with TRBJ2-1, with 7 bases lining up with TRBD2. The V gene end was trimmed by 4 bases and the J gene end by 3 bases; junction bases not matched to a gene: 9. The CDR3 spans 16 residues. Germline CDR1 is SEHNR and CDR2 is FQNEAQ (reference sequence). The chain's CDR3 is CASSSWYQRGYNEQFF. The CDR3, as DNA: TGTGCCAGCAGCTCCTGGTACCAGCGGGGCTACAATGAGCAGTTCTTC.

Within the sample, this clonotype is medium-sized (0.01 to 0.1%). This rearrangement joins TRBV28 to TRBJ1-5; TRBD1 might be the D (6 bases). V lost 6 bases and J lost 7, with 13 bases in between. CDR3 length equals 13 residues. Germline V lookup: CDR1 MDHEN, CDR2 SYDVKM. CDR3 protein: CASSQGMRQPQHF. CDR3 DNA sequence: TGTGCCAGCAGCCAGGGGATGCGGCAGCCCCAGCATTTT.

By share of the sample, this clonotype is medium-sized. The chain uses TRBV5-1 and TRBJ1-4, with 8 positions matching TRBD1. The CDR3 is made up of 15 amino acids. The germline V gene encodes CDR1 SGHRS and CDR2 YFSETQ. After removal of 3 bases from V and 10 bases from J, the junction contained 11 bases not matched to a gene. The CDR3 reads CASSSGQGSGGKLFF. In nucleotides, the CDR3 is TGCGCCAGCAGCTCCGGACAGGGAAGTGGGGGAAAACTGTTTTTT. Variable domain in full (rest from reference TRBV5-1 and TRBJ1-4): KAGVTQTPRYLIKTRGQQVTLSCSPISGHRSVSWYQQTPGQGLQFLFEYFSETQRNKGNFPGRFSGRQFSNSRSEMNVSTLELGDSALYLCASSSGQGSGGKLFFGSGTQLSVL.

This clonotype is labeled medium-sized. The chain carries TRBV5-6 and TRBJ2-2; 8 bases are shared with TRBD2. The length of the CDR3 is 15 residues. The ends lost 1 base at V and 4 bases at J; junction bases unmatched: 3. The germline CDR1 and CDR2 sequences are SGHDT and YYEEEE. CDR3 loop: CASSLHGRATGELFF. CDR3 in DNA: TGTGCCAGCAGCTTGCACGGGAGGGCCACCGGGGAGCTGTTTTTT.

This clonotype is medium-sized in the sample. V gene TRBV25-1 combines with J gene TRBJ2-1; no clear D. Germline CDR1 is MGHDK and CDR2 is SYGVNS. The CDR3 sequence is 12 residues long. Trimming took off 4 bases at V and 10 bases at J, with 11 bases between the two ends. The CDR3, as DNA: TGTGCCAGCAGTGTCCGTGGCTGGGAGCAGTTCTTC. Encoded protein: CASSVRGWEQFF.

This clonotype was seen many times. The chain couples TRBV12-3 or TRBV12-4 to TRBJ1-5; 8 bases align to TRBD1. J was trimmed by 2 bases and V by 5 bases; bases with no gene match: 11. The CDR3 extends over 17 amino acids. This CDR3 reads CASSIQGGRGGNQPQHF. The DNA for the CDR3 is TGTGCCAGCAGTATACAGGGGGGCAGGGGTGGCAATCAGCCCCAGCATTTT.

The J gene is TRBJ2-7, the V gene TRBV20-1; TRBD2 agrees at 10 bases. After removal of 5 bases from V and 4 bases from J, the junction contained 5 bases not matched to a gene. Germline-derived CDR1 and CDR2 are DFQATT and SNEGSKA (reference sequence). CDR3 size: 13 residues. The CDR3 sequence is CSAATSGRYEQYF. CDR3 sequence (DNA): TGCAGTGCTGCGACTAGCGGGCGGTACGAGCAGTACTTC.

This clonotype was found many times. This chain uses TRBV10-2 with TRBJ2-7, with no clear D. The CDR3 loop spans 14 amino acids. Germline loops: CDR1 WSHSY, CDR2 SAAADI. V was cut by 2 bases and J by 4 bases, with 12 bases left in between. The CDR3 nucleotides are TGCGCCAGCAGTGAGATCGGCCTCCTATACGAGCAGTACTTC. The encoded protein is CASSEIGLLYEQYF.

By share, this clonotype counts as medium-sized. The chain employs TRBV6-1 and TRBJ2-2; no clear D. CDR3 length: 15 amino acids. V gave up 6 bases and J gave up 1 base, with 12 bases separating them. Germline V gene sequence: CDR1 MNHNS, CDR2 SASEGT. DNA for the CDR3: TGTGCCAGCAGCTTAGGGTCCAGGAACACCGGGGAGCTGTTTTTT. As protein: CASSLGSRNTGELFF.

Sample share makes this clonotype medium-sized. J is TRBJ2-5 and V is TRBV27; weak D call: TRBD2 (5 bases). This CDR3 has 13 amino acids. Germline CDR1 is MNHEY and CDR2 is SMNVEV (reference sequence). The germline V and J ends were trimmed by 8 bases and 5 bases, with 15 bases remaining between them. CDR3 coding DNA: TGTGCCAGCGGGTCCCCGGGGTGGGAGACCCAGTACTTC. This codes for CASGSPGWETQYF.

By sample fraction, this clonotype is medium-sized. The chain is built from TRBV11-2 and TRBJ2-7; the match to TRBD2 covers 11 bases. Germline V lookup: CDR1 SGHAT, CDR2 FQNNGV. J lost 2 bases, V lost 4 bases, and 4 bases had no gene match. CDR3 length: 15 amino acids. The CDR3 coding sequence is TGTGCCAGCAGCTGGGGGACTAGCGGAGCCTACGAGCAGTACTTC. Translated: CASSWGTSGAYEQYF. The variable domain in full, completed from reference TRBV11-2 and TRBJ2-7, reads EAGVAQSPRYKIIEKRQSVAFWCNPISGHATLYWYQQILGQGPKLLIQFQNNGVVDDSQLPKDRFSAERLKGVDSTLKIQPAKLEDSAVYLCASSWGTSGAYEQYFGPGTRLTVT.

This clonotype was counted only a few times. The J gene is TRBJ2-7, the V gene TRBV7-6; a weak D match, TRBD2 (5 bases). V lost 5 bases to trimming and J lost 5 bases, with 16 bases between them. This CDR3 contains 14 residues. Germline V gene data show CDR1 as SGHVS and CDR2 as FNYEAQ. As DNA, the CDR3 is TGTGCCAGCAGCCTCGGGAAGAGTGGACACGAGCAGTACTTC. Protein: CASSLGKSGHEQYF.

By share, this clonotype counts as medium-sized. The rearrangement links TRBV5-1 to TRBJ2-1; D remains ambiguous. Germline loops: CDR1 SGHRS, CDR2 YFSETQ. The CDR3 is 14 amino acids. V was shortened by 8 bases and J by 2 bases, with 14 bases between the two germline ends. In DNA form, the CDR3 reads TGCGCCAGTACCCTAGACGGACCCTACAATGAGCAGTTCTTC. Its protein is CASTLDGPYNEQFF. The full variable domain, in which reference TRBV5-1 and TRBJ2-1 provide the parts outside the CDR3, is KAGVTQTPRYLIKTRGQQVTLSCSPISGHRSVSWYQQTPGQGLQFLFEYFSETQRNKGNFPGRFSGRQFSNSRSEMNVSTLELGDSALYLCASTLDGPYNEQFFGPGTRLTVL.